The next 22 T cell receptor beta chains were all read from a single sample in a study of T cells in Graves' hyperthyroidism and ophthalmopathy. The CDR3 regions of TCR beta were amplified from RNA transcripts. The HTBI primer set was used in a first-round RT-PCR of the TCR CDR3. One entry per CDR3 protein, called by TCRdb with MiXCR from the multiplex PCR reads. Found here are about 640,000 distinct CDR3 sequences, more than 20% of them singletons; the top ten hold 34%. The source material was blood. These receptors originate from a young man with Graves' ophthalmopathy.

This chain joins TRBV7-9 and TRBJ1-6, with D possibly TRBD1 on 6 matching bases. Trimming removed 6 bases at V and 8 bases at J, with 14 bases between. This CDR3 spans 14 amino acids. The germline gives CDR1 SEHNR, CDR2 FQNEAQ (reference sequence). DNA for the CDR3: TGTGCCAGCAGTTACGACAGGATCCATTCACCCCTCCACTTT. Translation: CASSYDRIHSPLHF.

This clonotype turned up a few times. V is TRBV5-4 and J is TRBJ2-1; D is undetermined. The V gene's germline CDR1 is SGHNT and CDR2 YYREEE (reference sequence). The CDR3 runs to 14 residues. The V and J ends lost 4 bases and 4 bases respectively, with 12 bases between them. The CDR3, as DNA: TGTGCCAGCAGCCTGGACGATTATTACAATGAGCAGTTCTTC. It translates to CASSLDDYYNEQFF.

Only a few counts were recorded for this clonotype. The rearrangement joins TRBV4-3 to TRBJ1-1, with TRBD1 as a possible D gene (5 bases). V gave up 1 base and J gave up 3 bases, with 15 bases separating them. This CDR3 is 16 amino acids long. Germline assignment: CDR1 LGHNA and CDR2 YSLEER. The CDR3 spells CASSQVWAQEDTEAFF. The CDR3 DNA follows: TGCGCCAGCAGCCAAGTTTGGGCACAGGAGGACACTGAAGCTTTCTTT.

The rearrangement uses TRBV25-1 and TRBJ2-7; 8 nucleotides agree with TRBD1. V was pared by 4 bases and J by 3 bases, with 8 bases of the junction left unmatched. CDR1 MGHDK and CDR2 SYGVNS come from the germline V gene. The CDR3 is made up of 15 amino acids. CDR3 sequence: CASSVLGTGGYEQYF. In DNA, the CDR3 is TGTGCCAGCAGTGTCCTTGGGACAGGAGGCTACGAGCAGTACTTC.

This clonotype was counted many times. The V call is TRBV12-3 or TRBV12-4, the J call TRBJ1-5; possibly TRBD1 for D (6 bases). The CDR3 extends over 15 amino acids. Trimming took off 7 bases at V and 7 bases at J, with 20 bases between the two ends. CDR3 DNA: TGTGCCAGCACCAGAGGGGGGGGCGGGGGACAGCCCCAGCATTTT. Amino acid sequence: CASTRGGGGGQPQHF.

The chain couples TRBV12-3 or TRBV12-4 to TRBJ2-2, with 8 nucleotides matching TRBD2. The CDR3 is 14 amino acids. J gave up 9 bases and V 8 bases, and 11 bases lay outside the gene matches. As DNA, the CDR3 is TGTGCCAGCTTACAGGAGGTAGCGGGAAGGGAGCTGTTTTTT. The encoded protein is CASLQEVAGRELFF.

This clonotype was picked up a small number of times. CDR3 amino acids: CASSFLDRDNSPLHF. DNA of the CDR3: TGTGCCAGCAGCTTTCTTGACAGGGATAATTCACCCCTCCACTTT. The V gene is TRBV11-2, the J gene TRBJ1-6, with 7 bases matching TRBD1. With V trimmed by 3 bases and J by 5 bases, 4 bases remained unmatched. Germline CDR1 and CDR2: SGHAT and FQNNGV. The CDR3 is 15 residues long.

This clonotype was found many times. J is TRBJ2-5 and V is TRBV12-3 or TRBV12-4; TRBD2 aligns across 9 bases. The CDR3 sequence is 16 residues long. V was pared by 1 base and J by 5 bases, with 8 bases of the junction left unmatched. The CDR3, as DNA: TGTGCCAGCAGTTTAGGTAGCGGGAGTAGGTTGGAGACCCAGTACTTC. Amino acid sequence: CASSLGSGSRLETQYF.

This clonotype appeared many times. The genes are TRBV2 and TRBJ1-1; no firm D call. Germline CDR1 reads SNHLY; CDR2 reads FYNNEI. This CDR3 region has 14 residues. The germline V and J ends were trimmed by 3 bases and 6 bases, with 14 bases remaining between them. This CDR3 is CASSDRNGSPEAFF. The CDR3 DNA reads as TGTGCCAGCAGTGACAGAAATGGTTCCCCTGAAGCTTTCTTT.

Turning to this clonotype: Mismatch with germline at one junction end may stem from a read error. The V gene is TRBV5-1, the J gene TRBJ2-5; 7 bases line up with TRBD1. The germline V gene has CDR1 SGHRS and CDR2 YFSETQ. The CDR3 contains 17 residues. The CDR3 is CASSLGLQDRIQGTQYF. CDR3 coding DNA: TGCGCCAGCAGCTTGGGGCTCCAGGACAGGATACAAGGGACCCAGTACTTC.

This chain links TRBV10-2 with TRBJ2-3, with a weak D call TRBD1 (6 bases). V lost 3 bases, J lost 5 bases, and 18 bases lay in between. The CDR3 runs 16 residues. Germline V lookup: CDR1 WSHSY, CDR2 SAAADI. CDR3 bases: TGCGCCAGCAGTGAATGGGAAGCGAAAGGGGGAGATACGCAGTATTTT. Translation: CASSEWEAKGGDTQYF.

The gene calls are TRBV20-1 and TRBJ2-5; the match to TRBD2 covers 9 bases. In germline, CDR1 is DFQATT, CDR2 SNEGSKA (reference sequence). After removal of 0 bases from V and 7 bases from J, the junction contained 3 bases not matched to a gene. CDR3 length equals 13 residues. DNA for the CDR3: TGCAGTGCTAGAGATATGCGGGAGGGGACCCAGTACTTC. Its protein is CSARDMREGTQYF.

This clonotype was found a few times. The chain uses TRBV12-3 or TRBV12-4 and TRBJ1-2, with a weak D call TRBD1 (6 bases). Trimming left V 4 bases short and J 4 bases short, with 22 bases between. The CDR3 is made up of 17 amino acids. CDR3 loop: CASSSERQVLPFYGYTF. The CDR3, as DNA: TGTGCCAGCAGTTCTGAAAGACAGGTCCTTCCTTTCTATGGCTACACCTTC.

The rearrangement joins TRBV6-1 to TRBJ2-7; D gene unclear. CDR3 size: 13 residues. From germline, CDR1 is MNHNS and CDR2 SASEGT. With 5 bases removed from V and 2 bases from J, the gap between germline ends came to 10 bases. As DNA, the CDR3 is TGTGCCAGCAGTTTGACGATTCCCTACGAGCAGTACTTC. It yields the protein CASSLTIPYEQYF.

This clonotype occurred many times. In nucleotides, the CDR3 is TGTGCCAGCAGTTTACAAGCAGGGAACACTGAAGCTTTCTTT. This translates into CASSLQAGNTEAFF. The chain employs TRBV12-3 or TRBV12-4 and TRBJ1-1; no reliable D call. Trimming pared 2 bases from V and 1 base from J, leaving 8 bases between. The CDR3 has 14 residues.

This clonotype was seen a few times. This chain links TRBV10-3 with TRBJ1-6, with a tentative D call TRBD1 (5 bases). CDR1 is ENHRY, CDR2 SYGVKD, per germline. The CDR3 extends over 13 amino acids. The germline V and J ends were trimmed by 3 bases and 14 bases, with 14 bases remaining between them. The CDR3, as DNA: TGTGCCATCAGTGACAGTCAGGGTCAAACCCTCCACTTT. It codes for CAISDSQGQTLHF.

This clonotype was detected many times. The chain joins TRBV28 to TRBJ1-4, with TRBD1 matching over 7 bases. Germline V CDR1 and CDR2: MDHEN, SYDVKM. This CDR3 is 14 amino acids long. V lost 5 bases to trimming and J lost 6 bases; unmatched junction nucleotides: 6. The CDR3: CASSGQAGDEKLFF. CDR3 sequence (DNA): TGTGCCAGCAGTGGACAGGCCGGTGATGAAAAACTGTTTTTT.

The chain recombines TRBV24-1 with TRBJ1-1; the D gene is possibly TRBD1 (6 bases). Deletions cut 5 bases from V and 0 bases from J, with 9 bases between. The length of the CDR3 is 14 residues. Germline values: CDR1 KGHDR, CDR2 SFDVKD. CDR3 region: CATSGRDMNTEAFF. CDR3 in DNA: TGTGCCACCAGTGGAAGGGACATGAACACTGAAGCTTTCTTT.

V gene TRBV12-3 or TRBV12-4 combines with J gene TRBJ1-4; D gene unclear. The germline V and J ends were trimmed by 5 bases and 2 bases, with 6 bases remaining between them. CDR3 length: 13 residues. CDR3 DNA: TGTGCCAGCAGTCGGGAGACTAATGAAAAACTGTTTTTT. It encodes CASSRETNEKLFF.

This clonotype was observed a handful of times. This chain links TRBV15 with TRBJ1-1; D remains ambiguous. The CDR3 length is 13 residues. Germline assignment: CDR1 LNHNV and CDR2 YYDKDF (reference sequence). Trimming shortened V by 0 bases and J by 1 base, and 3 bases separated the two germline ends. The CDR3 protein is CATSREWNTEAFF. The CDR3 bases are TGTGCCACCAGCAGAGAGTGGAACACTGAAGCTTTCTTT. Complete variable domain (other parts from reference TRBV15 and TRBJ1-1): DAMVIQNPRYQVTQFGKPVTLSCSQTLNHNVMYWYQQKSSQAPKLLFHYYDKDFNNEADTPDNFQSRRPNTSFCFLDIRSPGLGDTAMYLCATSREWNTEAFFGQGTRLTVV.

This clonotype appeared a few times. This chain connects TRBV24-1 to TRBJ2-2; 9 nucleotides line up with TRBD2. J was trimmed by 1 base and V by 9 bases; bases with no gene match: 8. The CDR3 covers 16 residues. Germline V gene sequence: CDR1 KGHDR, CDR2 SFDVKD. CDR3 nucleotides: TGTGCCACCCGACATAGCGGGAGTGGGAACACCGGGGAGCTGTTTTTT. Translated, it gives CATRHSGSGNTGELFF.

This clonotype was observed many times. The CDR3 nucleotides read TGTGCCTGGGTCAGGGGCGGGGACAATGAGCAGTTCTTC. Amino acids: CAWVRGGDNEQFF. The chain carries TRBV30 and TRBJ2-1, with D perhaps given as TRBD1 or TRBD2 (6 bases each). V was shortened by 5 bases and J by 5 bases, with 13 bases between the two germline ends. Germline V gene data show CDR1 as GTSNPN and CDR2 as SVGIG (reference sequence). This CDR3 region has 13 residues.